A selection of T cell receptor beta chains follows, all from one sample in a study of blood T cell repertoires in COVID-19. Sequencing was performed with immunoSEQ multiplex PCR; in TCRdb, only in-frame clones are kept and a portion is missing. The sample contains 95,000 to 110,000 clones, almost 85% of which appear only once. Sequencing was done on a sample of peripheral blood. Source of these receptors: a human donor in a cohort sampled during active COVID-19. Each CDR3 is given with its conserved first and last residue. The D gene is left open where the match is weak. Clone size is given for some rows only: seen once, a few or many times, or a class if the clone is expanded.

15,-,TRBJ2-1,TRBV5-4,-,TGTGCCAGCAGCTTGGGGGCCTGGGCAGACAATGAGCAGTTCTTC,CASSLGAWADNEQFF
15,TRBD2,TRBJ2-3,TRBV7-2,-,TGTGCCAGCAGCATGGAGCGGGAGTTTGGGGATACGCAGTATTTT,CASSMEREFGDTQYF
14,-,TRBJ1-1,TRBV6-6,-,TGTGCCAGCAACGGGGGGCTAGAGAACACTGAAGCTTTCTTT,CASNGGLENTEAFF
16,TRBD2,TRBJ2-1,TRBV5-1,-,TGCGCCAGCAGCTTGGCCGGGGCGGGAGCCGGATCCTGGCAGTTCTTC,CASSLAGAGAGSWQFF
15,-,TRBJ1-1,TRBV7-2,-,TGTGCCAGCAGCCCAGGTGGGGTTCCGGGGGTGGGAGCTTTCTTT,CASSPGGVPGVGAFF
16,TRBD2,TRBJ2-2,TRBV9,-,TGTGCCAGCAGCGTAGGGCTAGCGGCGAACACCGGGGAGCTGTTTTTT,CASSVGLAANTGELFF
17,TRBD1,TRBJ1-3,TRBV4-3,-,TGCGCCAGCAGCCAAGATCTAGGACAGGATACTGGAAACACCATATATTTT,CASSQDLGQDTGNTIYF
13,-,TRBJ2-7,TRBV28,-,TGTGCCAGCAGTCTTGGGACATTGAACGAGCAGTACTTC,CASSLGTLNEQYF
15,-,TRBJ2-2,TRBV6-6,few,TGTGCCACTAGGGGGCGGGAGGCGAACACCGGGGAGCTGTTTTTT,CATRGREANTGELFF
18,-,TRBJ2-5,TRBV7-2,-,TGTGCCAGCAGCTCCTACTTCCAGGGCCCACCCTCCCAAGAGACCCAGTACTTC,CASSSYFQGPPSQETQYF
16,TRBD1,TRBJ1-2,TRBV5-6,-,TGTGCCAGCAGCTTGTTTGTGTCAGGGGGCGCCTATGGCTACACCTTC,CASSLFVSGGAYGYTF
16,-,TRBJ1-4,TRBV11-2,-,TGTGCCAGCAGCCAAGACAGCAACCCAACTAATGAAAAACTGTTTTTT,CASSQDSNPTNEKLFF
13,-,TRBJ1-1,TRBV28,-,TGTGCCAGCAGTCCCCCCCTGGCCACTGAAGCTTTCTTT,CASSPPLATEAFF
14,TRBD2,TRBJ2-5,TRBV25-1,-,TGTGCCAGCAGTGCGCTAGCGGGAGCGGGGACCCAGTACTTC,CASSALAGAGTQYF
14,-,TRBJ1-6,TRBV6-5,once,TGTGCCAGCACGGGTGTAACCTATAATTCACCCCTCCACTTT,CASTGVTYNSPLHF
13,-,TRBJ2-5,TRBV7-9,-,TGTGCCAGCAGCTTGTTTGAGGGAGAGACCCAGTACTTC,CASSLFEGETQYF
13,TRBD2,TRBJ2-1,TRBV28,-,TGTGCCAGCAGGACTAGCGGGAGTGTTGAGCAGTTCTTC,CASRTSGSVEQFF
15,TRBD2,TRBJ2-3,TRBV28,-,TGTGCCAGCAGCCCCCTGGGACTAGTCACAGATACGCAGTATTTT,CASSPLGLVTDTQYF
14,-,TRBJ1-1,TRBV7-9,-,TGTGCCAGCAGCTTAGTGGGCCAGATCGCTGAAGCTTTCTTT,CASSLVGQIAEAFF
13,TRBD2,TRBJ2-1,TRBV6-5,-,TGTGCCACAAGGACTCTAGCGGGAGAGGAGCAGTTCTTC,CATRTLAGEEQFF
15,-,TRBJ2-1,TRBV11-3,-,TGTGCCAGCAGCTTAGAAGGGGGCTCCTACAATGAGCAGTTCTTC,CASSLEGGSYNEQFF
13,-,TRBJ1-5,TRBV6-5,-,TGTGCCAGCAGTTCGGGGGTTAATCAGCCCCAGCATTTT,CASSSGVNQPQHF
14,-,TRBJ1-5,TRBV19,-,TGTGCCAGTAGTATCCAGGCAGCTGGGCAGCCCCAGCATTTT,CASSIQAAGQPQHF
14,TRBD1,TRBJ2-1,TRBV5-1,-,TGCGCCAGCAGCACCCGGACAGGGGGCGGTGAGCAGTTCTTC,CASSTRTGGGEQFF
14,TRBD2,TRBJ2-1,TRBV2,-,TGTGCCAGCAATCCGGCGGGAGGGTACAATGAGCAGTTCTTC,CASNPAGGYNEQFF
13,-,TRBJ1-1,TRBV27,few,TGTGCCACGCGGGGGTACCTATACACTGAAGCTTTCTTT,CATRGYLYTEAFF